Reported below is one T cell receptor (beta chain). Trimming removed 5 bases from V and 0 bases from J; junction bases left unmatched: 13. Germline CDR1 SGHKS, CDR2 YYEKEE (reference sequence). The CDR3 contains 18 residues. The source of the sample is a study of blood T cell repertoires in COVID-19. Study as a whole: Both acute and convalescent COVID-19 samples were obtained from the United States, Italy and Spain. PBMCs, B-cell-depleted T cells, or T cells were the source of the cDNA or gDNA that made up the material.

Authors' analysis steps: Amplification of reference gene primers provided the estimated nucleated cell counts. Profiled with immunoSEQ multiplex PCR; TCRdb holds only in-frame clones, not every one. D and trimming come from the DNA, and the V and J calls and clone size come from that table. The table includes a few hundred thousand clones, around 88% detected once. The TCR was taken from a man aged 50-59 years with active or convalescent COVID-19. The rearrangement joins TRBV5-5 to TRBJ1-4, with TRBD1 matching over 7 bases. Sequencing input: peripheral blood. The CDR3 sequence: CASSLVPATGTTNEKLFF. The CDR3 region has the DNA TGTGCCAGCAGTCTAGTTCCGGCGACAGGGACAACTAATGAAAAACTGTTTTTT.